The rows below give T cell receptor beta chains drawn from one sample of a study of blood T cell repertoires in COVID-19. Produced via immunoSEQ multiplex PCR; TCRdb's table is partial and in-frame only. The sample comprises about 300,000 clones, approximately 83% of which are singletons, and roughly 9.4% rests with the top ten. What was sequenced was peripheral blood. The receptors were sampled from a woman aged 50 to 60 who had recovered from COVID-19. CDR3s include the opening cysteine and the closing phenylalanine or tryptophan. Fields, in order: D gene, clone size, J gene, V gene, CDR3 DNA, CDR3 protein. D genes are given only for firm matches. The listing skips clone size in some rows; elsewhere it reads once, few, many or a size class.

TRBD1	.	TRBJ2-1	TRBV7-2	TGTGCCAGCAGCTTAGGAGGACAGGGGAAATACAATGAGCAGTTCTTC	CASSLGGQGKYNEQFF
.	.	TRBJ1-4	TRBV12-3/TRBV12-4	TGTGCCAGCAGCACGACAGTTAATGAAAAACTGTTTTTT	CASSTTVNEKLFF
.	.	TRBJ2-7	TRBV29-1	TGCAGCGTTGAGAGCTGGGGAGAAAACTACGAGCAGTACTTC	CSVESWGENYEQYF
.	.	TRBJ1-1	TRBV12-3/TRBV12-4	TGTGCCAGCAGAAAATCAGACAGATTTGAAGCTTTCTTT	CASRKSDRFEAFF
TRBD1	few	TRBJ2-7	TRBV2	TGTGCCAGCAGTACAGGGGTGGGCTACGAGCAGTACTTC	CASSTGVGYEQYF
TRBD1	.	TRBJ1-2	TRBV5-5	TGTGCCAGCACCTTACCCGGGACAGGGTCTGGCTACACCTTC	CASTLPGTGSGYTF
.	.	TRBJ2-5	TRBV9	TGTGCCAGCAGCGTAGACAGGCGGGAGACCCAGTACTTC	CASSVDRRETQYF
.	.	TRBJ1-4	TRBV27	TGTGCCAGCAGTTTATCTGGGGCAAGGGCAACTAATGAAAAACTGTTTTTT	CASSLSGARATNEKLFF
.	.	TRBJ2-7	TRBV19	TGTGCAAGTAGCAGGACATCTTCCTACGAGCAGTACTTC	CASSRTSSYEQYF
.	.	TRBJ1-6	TRBV7-2	TGTGCCAGCAGTCCCGGGGGGCAGGGGACGAGGTCACCCCTCCACTTT	CASSPGGQGTRSPLHF
.	.	TRBJ2-7	TRBV6-5	TGTGCCAGCAGTAGGGAAGGGGCTGACAGGTACGAGCAGTACTTC	CASSREGADRYEQYF
TRBD1	.	TRBJ1-2	TRBV30	TGTGCCTGGAGTGTAAGGGGGCTCGGTGGCTACACCTTC	CAWSVRGLGGYTF
.	few	TRBJ2-5	TRBV5-1	TGCGCCAGCAGCCCGCCGGGTTCCATTAGTACCCAGTACTTC	CASSPPGSISTQYF
.	once	TRBJ2-7	TRBV9	TGTGCCAGCAGCGTAACCGGGACACCTTCCCACGAGCAGTACTTC	CASSVTGTPSHEQYF
.	once	TRBJ2-7	TRBV13	TGTGCCAGCAGCTTACCCGGCAGGGCCAAAAGCGAGCAGTACTTC	CASSLPGRAKSEQYF
.	.	TRBJ2-1	TRBV4-3	TGCGCCAGCAGCCAAGGGACAGTCAACAATGAGCAGTTCTTC	CASSQGTVNNEQFF
TRBD1	.	TRBJ1-1	TRBV18	TGTGCCAGCTCACGTTCGGAGAGGGGGCCTGAAGCTTTCTTT	CASSRSERGPEAFF
TRBD2	once	TRBJ2-7	TRBV10-2	TGCGCCAGCAGTGAGGCGCCTAGCGGGGTCTACGAGCAGTACTTC	CASSEAPSGVYEQYF
TRBD2	.	TRBJ2-2	TRBV4-1	TGCGCCAGCAGCCAAGATGGGAGCGGGAGAGGTGGGGAGCTGTTTTTT	CASSQDGSGRGGELFF
TRBD1	.	TRBJ1-2	TRBV7-9	TGTGCCAGCAGCTTCCAGGGGGCGGGCTATGGCTACACCTTC	CASSFQGAGYGYTF
TRBD2	.	TRBJ2-7	TRBV10-3	TGTGCCATAGGGGCGGGGGGCATGAACGAGCAGTACTTC	CAIGAGGMNEQYF
.	.	TRBJ1-4	TRBV12-3/TRBV12-4	TGTGCCAGCAGTCCGGGTGAAAAACTGTTTTTT	CASSPGEKLFF
TRBD2	.	TRBJ2-3	TRBV10-3	TGTGCCGCAAGAGAGCGGGGAGTCACAGATACGCAGTATTTT	CAARERGVTDTQYF
.	.	TRBJ2-3	TRBV5-8	TGTGCCAGCAGCTTGGGGCAGGGTGGTTTCACAGATACGCAGTATTTT	CASSLGQGGFTDTQYF
.	.	TRBJ2-2	TRBV10-2	TGCGCCAGCTCGCGGGACTCAACGAACACCGGGGAGCTGTTTTTT	CASSRDSTNTGELFF
.	.	TRBJ2-7	TRBV9	TGTGCCAGCAGCCCGAGTGGTTCCAGGCGAAGCGAGCAGTACTTC	CASSPSGSRRSEQYF
TRBD1	.	TRBJ1-6	TRBV3-1/TRBV3-2	TGTGCCAGCAGCCTAACAGGGGAAGGCTCACCCCTCCACTTT	CASSLTGEGSPLHF
TRBD2	once	TRBJ2-1	TRBV7-9	TGTGCCAGCAGCTTAGGGACTAGCGGTTACAATGAGCAGTTCTTC	CASSLGTSGYNEQFF
.	few	TRBJ1-4	TRBV5-6	TGTGCCAGCAGCCTATCCAGGGTGAGATCAACTAATGAAAAACTGTTTTTT	CASSLSRVRSTNEKLFF
.	.	TRBJ1-5	TRBV15	TGTGCCACCAGCAGAGATAATACGGGGAATCAGCCTCAGCATTTT	CATSRDNTGNQPQHF
.	.	TRBJ2-5	TRBV5-1	TGCGCCAGCAGCTTGGCCCTCGGGTCTCAAGAGACCCAGTACTTC	CASSLALGSQETQYF